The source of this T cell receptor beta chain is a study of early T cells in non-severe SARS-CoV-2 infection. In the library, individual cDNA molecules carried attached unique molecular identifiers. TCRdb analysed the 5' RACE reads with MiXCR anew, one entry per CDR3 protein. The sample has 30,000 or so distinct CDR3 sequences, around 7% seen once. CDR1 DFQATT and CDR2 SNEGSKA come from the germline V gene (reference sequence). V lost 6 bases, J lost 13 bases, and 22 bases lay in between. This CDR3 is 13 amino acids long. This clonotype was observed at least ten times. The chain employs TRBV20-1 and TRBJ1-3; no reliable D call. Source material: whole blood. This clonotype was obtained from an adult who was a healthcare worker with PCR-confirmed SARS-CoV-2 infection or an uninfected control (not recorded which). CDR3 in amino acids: CSATTGRTGKIYF. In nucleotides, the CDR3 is TGCAGTGCAACAACCGGGAGGACTGGCAAGATATATTTT.